This T cell receptor (beta chain) stems from a study of cytomegalovirus exposure and HLA in healthy donors. Study-wide findings and caveats: With further analysis later on, most CMV-associated TCR beta chains appeared HLA-restricted. In a later analysis, TCR association rates varied by HLA locus: DRB1 most, HLA-C fewest. What a later analysis showed was that several of the most significant clusters appeared linked to common viral pathogens.

For this clone: As yet, its antigen is unknown.

Unrecorded immune exposure was likely among donors, who were nominally healthy when sampled. The study ran its PCR with 60 Vbeta and 13 Jbeta primers. The assay was immunoSEQ multiplex PCR, and TCRdb's table has in-frame clones only and misses some. In the table there are more than 90,000 clones, approximately 78% of which are singletons. The CDR3 runs to 13 residues. With 0 bases removed from V and 4 bases from J, the gap between germline ends came to 6 bases. Germline CDR1 MNHNY, CDR2 SVGAGI (reference sequence). The specimen sequenced was PBMCs. The receptor was derived from a man aged 30-40 years in good health and CMV-seropositive. The V and J genes are TRBV6-6 and TRBJ1-1; D is uncertain. The CDR3 loop is CASSYSSFTEAFF. CDR3 sequence (DNA): TGTGCCAGCAGTTACTCGAGTTTCACTGAAGCTTTCTTT.